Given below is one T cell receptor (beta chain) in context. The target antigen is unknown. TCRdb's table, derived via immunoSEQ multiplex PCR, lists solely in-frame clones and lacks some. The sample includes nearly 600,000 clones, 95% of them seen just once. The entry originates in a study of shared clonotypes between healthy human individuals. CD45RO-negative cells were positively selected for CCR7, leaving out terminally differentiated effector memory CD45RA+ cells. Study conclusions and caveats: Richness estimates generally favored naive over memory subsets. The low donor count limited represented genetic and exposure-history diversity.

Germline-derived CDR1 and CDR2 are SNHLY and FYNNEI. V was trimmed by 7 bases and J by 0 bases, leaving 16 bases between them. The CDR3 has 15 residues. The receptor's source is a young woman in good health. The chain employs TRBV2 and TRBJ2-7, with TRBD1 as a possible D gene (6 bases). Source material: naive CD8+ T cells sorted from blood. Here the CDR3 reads CASKTGIHSSYEQYF. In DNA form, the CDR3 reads TGTGCCAGCAAAACAGGGATCCATAGCTCCTACGAGCAGTACTTC.